Described below is a single T cell receptor beta chain sequence and its context. This record belongs to a study of shared clonotypes between healthy human individuals. The CDR3 is 11 residues long. The V gene's germline CDR1 is SQVTM and CDR2 ANQGSEA. V lost 2 bases, J lost 2 bases, and 4 bases lay in between. Partitioning of CD4+ cells yielded a CD45RA+ naive subset and a CD45RA-negative memory subset. TCRdb keeps only in-frame clones here, not all; method: immunoSEQ multiplex PCR. The data show approximately 1.1 million clones, with about 84% seen just once and 0.5% to 0.6% held by the top ten. This chain joins TRBV29-1 and TRBJ2-7, with unresolved D. The clonotype originates from a man in his late teens or twenties in good health. Some clones in this sample may be carry-over from other donors' samples. Sequencing was done on a sample of memory CD4+ T cells from PBMCs. Noted subset: CD45RA-negative fraction. CDR3 sequence (DNA): TGCAGCGTTGAAATCACCTACGAGCAGTACTTC. The encoded protein is CSVEITYEQYF.